This is a list of T cell receptor beta chains from one sample in a study of control samples from healthy donors and cancer patients. Only in-frame clones appear in the TCRdb table, and some are missing; sequencing was by immunoSEQ multiplex PCR. This sample has 150,000 to 200,000 clones, with 88% found just once. Material for sequencing was blood. These receptors all stem from a woman aged 30 to 39 in good health. CDR3s leave out the opening cysteine and the closing phenylalanine or tryptophan.

v_call	cdr3_aa
TRBV27	ASSLGGKGQPQH
TRBV28	ASSSPLRVPDTQY
TRBV20-1	SARTDTQY
TRBV5-1	ASSSQPTGGLYGYT
TRBV6-5	ANQQGRNSPLH
TRBV24-1	ATSDRAPNQPQH
TRBV24-1	ATSDKSLVGTANTEAF
TRBV14	ASSQPGLASDTQY
TRBV7-8	ASSLTSGAFLEGEQF
TRBV5-1	ASSSGGPNTEAF
TRBV5-1	ASSLAGEEQF
TRBV27	ATQSGREQF
TRBV5-1	ASSLQGAEGYT
TRBV3-1/TRBV3-2	ATSTGGPHNEQF
TRBV29-1	SVWTGRFGEKLF
TRBV6-5	ASSQPDQENTEAF